The TCR beta chain described here comes from a study of blood T cell repertoires in COVID-19. This clone was recorded once. Its ends do not fully match the called genes, so a read error is possible. The table came from immunoSEQ multiplex PCR; TCRdb's copy has only in-frame clones and leaves some out. The sample contains 60,000 to 85,000 clones, roughly 86% of which appear only once. The CDR3 has 14 amino acids. The germline CDR1 and CDR2 sequences are SGDLS and YYNGEE. This sequence joins TRBV9 and TRBJ2-1; D gene unclear. The receptor comes from a man between 65 and 85 years old with acute or convalescent COVID-19. Sequencing was performed on peripheral blood. The DNA of the CDR3 is TGTGCCAGCAGCGTAGGAGTCTCCAACAATGAGCAGTTCTTC. Its protein is CASSVGVSNNEQFF.